The present TCR beta chain was sequenced within a study of blood T cell repertoires in COVID-19. About the research overall: The United States, Italy and Spain provided the acute and convalescent COVID-19 samples. Nucleic acid was either cDNA or gDNA, and it came from T cells, B-cell-depleted T cells, or PBMCs.

Original processing methods: Amplified reference gene primers provided the basis for estimating nucleated cell counts. This table comes from immunoSEQ multiplex PCR, and its TCRdb copy is limited to in-frame clones, with some not included. Clonal size and the V and J genes are those of that table, whereas D and trimming came from the DNA. The profile shows 180,000 or so clones, around 85% of them singletons. CDR3 length equals 13 residues. In germline, CDR1 is MNHNY, CDR2 SVGAGI (reference sequence). The V gene lost 6 bases and the J gene lost 7 bases, with 16 bases spanning the gap. Source material: peripheral blood. The receptor comes from a man between 45 and 60 years old who had recovered from COVID-19. The chain links TRBV6-6 to TRBJ2-7, with D possibly matching TRBD1 (5 bases). Written as DNA, the CDR3 is TGTGCCAGCAGGTTTATCAGGGATGAAGAGCAGTACTTC. Translating it yields CASRFIRDEEQYF.